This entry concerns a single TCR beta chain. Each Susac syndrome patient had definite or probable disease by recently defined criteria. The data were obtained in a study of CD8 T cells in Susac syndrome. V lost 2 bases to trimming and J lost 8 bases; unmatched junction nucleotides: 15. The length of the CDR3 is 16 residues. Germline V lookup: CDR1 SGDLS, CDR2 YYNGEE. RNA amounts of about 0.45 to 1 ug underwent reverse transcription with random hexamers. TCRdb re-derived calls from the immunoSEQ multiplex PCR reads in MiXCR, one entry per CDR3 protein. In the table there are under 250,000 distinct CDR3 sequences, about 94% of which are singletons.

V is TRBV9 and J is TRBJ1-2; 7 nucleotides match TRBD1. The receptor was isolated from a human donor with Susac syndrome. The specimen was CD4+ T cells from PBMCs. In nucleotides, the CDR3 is TGTGCCAGCAGCGTCGACAGGGTTCTCGTTTCCGGGGGCTACACCTTC. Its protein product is CASSVDRVLVSGGYTF.